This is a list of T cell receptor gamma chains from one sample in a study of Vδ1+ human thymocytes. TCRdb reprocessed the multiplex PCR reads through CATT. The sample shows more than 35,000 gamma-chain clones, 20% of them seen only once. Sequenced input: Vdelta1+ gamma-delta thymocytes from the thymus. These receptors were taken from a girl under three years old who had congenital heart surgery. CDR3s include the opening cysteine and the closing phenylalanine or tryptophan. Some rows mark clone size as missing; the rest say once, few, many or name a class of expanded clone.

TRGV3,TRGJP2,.,CATWERLAGGSDWIKTF,TGTGCCACCTGGGAACGACTGGCCGGCGGTAGTGATTGGATCAAGACGTTT
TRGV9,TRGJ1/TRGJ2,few,CALWEDLYYKKLF,TGTGCCTTGTGGGAGGACCTCTATTATAAGAAACTCTTT
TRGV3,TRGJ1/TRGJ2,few,CATWVLKAGGYKKLF,TGTGCCACCTGGGTCCTCAAGGCGGGGGGTTATAAGAAACTCTTT
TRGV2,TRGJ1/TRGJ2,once,CATWSALHKKLF,TGTGCCACCTGGAGCGCCCTACATAAGAAACTCTTT
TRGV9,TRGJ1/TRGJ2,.,CALWEPRCYKKLF,TGTGCCTTGTGGGAGCCCCGTTGTTATAAGAAACTCTTT
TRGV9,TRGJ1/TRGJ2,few,CALWEVHLGYGKKLF,TGTGCCTTGTGGGAGGTGCATTTGGGGTACGGTAAGAAACTCTTT
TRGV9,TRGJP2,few,CALWEVGRIKTF,TGTGCCTTGTGGGAGGTCGGGAGGATCAAGACGTTT
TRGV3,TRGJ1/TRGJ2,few,CATWPSHYKKLF,TGTGCCACCTGGCCGTCCCATTATAAGAAACTCTTT
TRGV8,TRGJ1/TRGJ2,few,CATWELHYKKLF,TGTGCCACCTGGGAACTTCATTATAAGAAACTCTTT
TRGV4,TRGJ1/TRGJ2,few,CATWDSASNYYKKLF,TGTGCCACCTGGGACTCGGCCTCGAATTATTATAAGAAACTCTTT
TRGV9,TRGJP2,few,CAWHLGYSSDWIKTF,TGTGCCTGGCACCTTGGGTATAGTAGTGATTGGATCAAGACGTTT